This T cell receptor (beta chain) was found in a study of T cell responses to AZD1222 COVID-19 vaccine. TCRdb's copy holds only in-frame clones and misses some; the assay was immunoSEQ multiplex PCR. The table has around 99,000 clones, over 75% seen once; the top ten hold around 4%. This CDR3 comprises 15 residues. V was clipped by 6 bases and J by 6 bases; unmatched bases: 9. The receptor was derived from an adult who received the AZD1222 COVID-19 vaccine. The chain links TRBV23-1 to TRBJ1-5, with 9 bases fitting TRBD1. TRBV23-1 is assigned to the ORF class and has an uncertain function. The specimen comprised peripheral blood, sampled 28 days after the second AZD1222 dose. Here the CDR3 reads CASRPGDRAGQPQHF. The CDR3 DNA reads TGCGCCAGCAGACCCGGGGACAGGGCAGGTCAGCCCCAGCATTTT.